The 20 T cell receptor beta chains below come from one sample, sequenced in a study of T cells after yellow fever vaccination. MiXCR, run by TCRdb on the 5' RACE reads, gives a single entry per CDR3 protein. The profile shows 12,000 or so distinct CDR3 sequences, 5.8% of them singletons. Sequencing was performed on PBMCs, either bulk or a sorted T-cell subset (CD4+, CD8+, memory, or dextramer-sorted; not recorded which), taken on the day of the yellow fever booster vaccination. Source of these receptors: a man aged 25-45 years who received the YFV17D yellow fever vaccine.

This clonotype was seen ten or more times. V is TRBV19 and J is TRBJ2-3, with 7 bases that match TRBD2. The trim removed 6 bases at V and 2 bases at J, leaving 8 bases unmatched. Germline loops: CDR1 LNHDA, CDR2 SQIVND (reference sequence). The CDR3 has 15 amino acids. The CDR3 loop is CASRIYSGHTDTQYF. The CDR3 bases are TGTGCCAGTAGGATTTATAGCGGGCACACAGATACGCAGTATTTT.

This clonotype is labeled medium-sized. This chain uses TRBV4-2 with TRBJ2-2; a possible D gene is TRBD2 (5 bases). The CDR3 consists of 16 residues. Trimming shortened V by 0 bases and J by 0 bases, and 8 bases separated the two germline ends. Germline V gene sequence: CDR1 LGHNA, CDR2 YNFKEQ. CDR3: CASSQEVASNTGELFF. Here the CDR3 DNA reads TGTGCCAGCAGCCAAGAAGTAGCGTCGAACACCGGGGAGCTGTTTTTT.

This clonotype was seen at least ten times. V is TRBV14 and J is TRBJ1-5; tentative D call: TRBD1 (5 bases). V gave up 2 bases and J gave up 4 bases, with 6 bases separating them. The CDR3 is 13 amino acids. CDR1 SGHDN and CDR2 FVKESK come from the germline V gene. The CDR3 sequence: CASSQWGNQPQHF. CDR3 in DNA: TGTGCCAGCAGCCAATGGGGGAATCAGCCCCAGCATTTT.

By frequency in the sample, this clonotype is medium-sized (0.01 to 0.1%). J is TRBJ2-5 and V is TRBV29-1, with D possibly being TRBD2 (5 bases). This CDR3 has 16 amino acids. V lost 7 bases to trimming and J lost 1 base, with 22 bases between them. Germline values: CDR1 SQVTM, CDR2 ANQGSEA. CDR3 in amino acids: CSAKTGVAAAQETQYF. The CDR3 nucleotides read TGCAGCGCGAAAACGGGTGTCGCAGCGGCCCAAGAGACCCAGTACTTC.

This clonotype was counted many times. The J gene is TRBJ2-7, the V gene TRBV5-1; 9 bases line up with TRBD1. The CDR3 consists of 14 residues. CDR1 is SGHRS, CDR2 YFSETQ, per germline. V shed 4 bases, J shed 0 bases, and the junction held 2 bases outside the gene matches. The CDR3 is CASSKQGASYEQYF. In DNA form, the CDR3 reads TGCGCCAGCAGCAAACAGGGGGCCTCCTACGAGCAGTACTTC.

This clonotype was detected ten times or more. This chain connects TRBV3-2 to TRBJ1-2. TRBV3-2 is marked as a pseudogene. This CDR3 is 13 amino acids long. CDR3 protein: CASSLGANYGYTF. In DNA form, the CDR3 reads TGTGCCAGCAGTCTGGGTGCCAACTATGGCTACACCTTC.

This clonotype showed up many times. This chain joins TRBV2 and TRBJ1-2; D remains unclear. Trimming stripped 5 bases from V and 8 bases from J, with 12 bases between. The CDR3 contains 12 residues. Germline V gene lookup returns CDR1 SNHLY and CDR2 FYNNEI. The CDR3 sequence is CASSPTYPGYTF. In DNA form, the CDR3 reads TGTGCCAGCAGTCCAACGTATCCGGGCTACACCTTC.

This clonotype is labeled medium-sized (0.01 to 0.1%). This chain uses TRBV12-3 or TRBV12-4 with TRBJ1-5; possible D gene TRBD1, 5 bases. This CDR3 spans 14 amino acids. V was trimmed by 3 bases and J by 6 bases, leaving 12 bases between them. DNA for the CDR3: TGTGCCAGCAGTTTCGGTCTTACAGGTCAGCCCCAGCATTTT. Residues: CASSFGLTGQPQHF.

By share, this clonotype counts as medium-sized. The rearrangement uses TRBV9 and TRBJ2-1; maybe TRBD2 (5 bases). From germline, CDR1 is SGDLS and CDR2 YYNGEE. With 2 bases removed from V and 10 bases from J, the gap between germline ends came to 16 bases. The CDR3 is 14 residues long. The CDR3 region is CASSVDLKPGEQFF. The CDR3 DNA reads TGTGCCAGCAGCGTGGACCTTAAGCCGGGAGAGCAGTTCTTC.

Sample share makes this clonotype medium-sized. The CDR3 DNA reads TGCAGTGCTAGGCAGACAGGGAATAATTCACCCCTCCACTTT. This gives the protein CSARQTGNNSPLHF. V gene TRBV20-1 combines with J gene TRBJ1-6; 7 nucleotides align to TRBD1. The V and J ends lost 3 bases and 5 bases, in that order; junction bases with no gene match: 4. This CDR3 is 14 amino acids long. The germline gives CDR1 DFQATT, CDR2 SNEGSKA (reference sequence).

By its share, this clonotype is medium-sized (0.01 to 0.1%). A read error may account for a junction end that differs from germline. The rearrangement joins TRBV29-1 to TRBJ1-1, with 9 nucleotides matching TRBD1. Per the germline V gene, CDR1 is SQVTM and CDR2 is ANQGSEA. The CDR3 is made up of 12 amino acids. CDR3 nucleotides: TGCAGCGTATCCGGGACAGGGTTTTCCGGGGGCTTT. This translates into CSVSGTGFSGGF.

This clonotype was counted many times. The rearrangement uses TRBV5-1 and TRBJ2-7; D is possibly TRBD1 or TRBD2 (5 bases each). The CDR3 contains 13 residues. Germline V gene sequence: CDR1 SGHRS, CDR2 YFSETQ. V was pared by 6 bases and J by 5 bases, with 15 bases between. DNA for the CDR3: TGCGCCAGCAATTTCGGGACGGGGAACGAGCAGTACTTC. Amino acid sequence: CASNFGTGNEQYF.

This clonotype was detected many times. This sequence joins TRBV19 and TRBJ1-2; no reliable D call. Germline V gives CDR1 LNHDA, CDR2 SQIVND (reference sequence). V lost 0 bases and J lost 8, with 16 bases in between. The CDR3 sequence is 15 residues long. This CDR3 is CASSIDLGSPGGYTF. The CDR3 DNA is TGTGCCAGTAGTATAGATTTGGGCAGTCCAGGCGGCTACACCTTC. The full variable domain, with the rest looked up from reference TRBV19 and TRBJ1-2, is DGGITQSPKYLFRKEGQNVTLSCEQNLNHDAMYWYRQDPGQGLRLIYYSQIVNDFQKGDIAEGYSVSREKKESFPLTVTSAQKNPTAFYLCASSIDLGSPGGYTFGSGTRLTVV.

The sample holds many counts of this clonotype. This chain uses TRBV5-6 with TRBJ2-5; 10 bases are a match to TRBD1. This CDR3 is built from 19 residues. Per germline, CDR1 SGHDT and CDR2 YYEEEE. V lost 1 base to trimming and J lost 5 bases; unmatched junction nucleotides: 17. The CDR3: CASSLIGGSGTGVGETQYF. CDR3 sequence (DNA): TGTGCCAGCAGCTTGATTGGAGGATCCGGGACAGGGGTTGGGGAGACCCAGTACTTC.

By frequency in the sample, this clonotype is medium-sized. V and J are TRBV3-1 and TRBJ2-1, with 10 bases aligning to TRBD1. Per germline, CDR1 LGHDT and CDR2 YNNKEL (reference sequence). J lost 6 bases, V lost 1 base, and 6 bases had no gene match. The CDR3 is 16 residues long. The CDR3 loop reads CASSQVGTGASNEQFF. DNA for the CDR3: TGTGCCAGCAGCCAAGTGGGGACAGGGGCTTCCAATGAGCAGTTCTTC.

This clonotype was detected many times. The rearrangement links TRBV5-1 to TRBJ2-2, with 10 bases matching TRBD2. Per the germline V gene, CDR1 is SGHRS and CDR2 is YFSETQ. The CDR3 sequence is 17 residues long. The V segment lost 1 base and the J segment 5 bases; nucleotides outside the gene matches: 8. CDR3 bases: TGCGCCAGCAGCTTGTCCTCAGCGGGAGGGGGAACCGGGGAGCTGTTTTTT. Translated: CASSLSSAGGGTGELFF. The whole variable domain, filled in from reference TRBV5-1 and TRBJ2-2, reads KAGVTQTPRYLIKTRGQQVTLSCSPISGHRSVSWYQQTPGQGLQFLFEYFSETQRNKGNFPGRFSGRQFSNSRSEMNVSTLELGDSALYLCASSLSSAGGGTGELFFGEGSRLTVL.

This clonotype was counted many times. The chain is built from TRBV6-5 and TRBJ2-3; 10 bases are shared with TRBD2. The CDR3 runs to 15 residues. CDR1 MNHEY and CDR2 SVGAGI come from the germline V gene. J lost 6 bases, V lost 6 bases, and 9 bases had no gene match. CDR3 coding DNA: TGTGCCAGCAGGCTCTCAGCGGGAGGGCGGGATACGCAGTATTTT. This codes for CASRLSAGGRDTQYF.

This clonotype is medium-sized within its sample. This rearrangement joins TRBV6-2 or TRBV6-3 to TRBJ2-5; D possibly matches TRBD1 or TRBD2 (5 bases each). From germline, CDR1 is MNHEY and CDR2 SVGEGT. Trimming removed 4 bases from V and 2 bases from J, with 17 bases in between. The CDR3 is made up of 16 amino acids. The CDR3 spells CASSLEGTSGQETQYF. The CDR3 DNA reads TGTGCCAGCAGTTTGGAAGGGACCTCGGGGCAAGAGACCCAGTACTTC.

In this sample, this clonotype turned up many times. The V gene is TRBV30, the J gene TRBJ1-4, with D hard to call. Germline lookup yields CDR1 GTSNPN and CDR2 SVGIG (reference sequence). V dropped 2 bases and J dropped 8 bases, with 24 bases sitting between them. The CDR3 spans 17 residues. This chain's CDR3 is CAWSFGTDNWVKEKLFF. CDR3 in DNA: TGTGCCTGGAGTTTTGGAACAGACAATTGGGTAAAGGAAAAACTGTTTTTT.

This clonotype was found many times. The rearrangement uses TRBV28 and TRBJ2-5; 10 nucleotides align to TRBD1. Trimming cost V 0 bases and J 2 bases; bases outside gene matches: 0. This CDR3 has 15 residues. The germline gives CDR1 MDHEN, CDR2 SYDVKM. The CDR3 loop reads CASSLWGQGQETQYF. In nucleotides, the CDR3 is TGTGCCAGCAGTTTATGGGGACAGGGGCAAGAGACCCAGTACTTC.